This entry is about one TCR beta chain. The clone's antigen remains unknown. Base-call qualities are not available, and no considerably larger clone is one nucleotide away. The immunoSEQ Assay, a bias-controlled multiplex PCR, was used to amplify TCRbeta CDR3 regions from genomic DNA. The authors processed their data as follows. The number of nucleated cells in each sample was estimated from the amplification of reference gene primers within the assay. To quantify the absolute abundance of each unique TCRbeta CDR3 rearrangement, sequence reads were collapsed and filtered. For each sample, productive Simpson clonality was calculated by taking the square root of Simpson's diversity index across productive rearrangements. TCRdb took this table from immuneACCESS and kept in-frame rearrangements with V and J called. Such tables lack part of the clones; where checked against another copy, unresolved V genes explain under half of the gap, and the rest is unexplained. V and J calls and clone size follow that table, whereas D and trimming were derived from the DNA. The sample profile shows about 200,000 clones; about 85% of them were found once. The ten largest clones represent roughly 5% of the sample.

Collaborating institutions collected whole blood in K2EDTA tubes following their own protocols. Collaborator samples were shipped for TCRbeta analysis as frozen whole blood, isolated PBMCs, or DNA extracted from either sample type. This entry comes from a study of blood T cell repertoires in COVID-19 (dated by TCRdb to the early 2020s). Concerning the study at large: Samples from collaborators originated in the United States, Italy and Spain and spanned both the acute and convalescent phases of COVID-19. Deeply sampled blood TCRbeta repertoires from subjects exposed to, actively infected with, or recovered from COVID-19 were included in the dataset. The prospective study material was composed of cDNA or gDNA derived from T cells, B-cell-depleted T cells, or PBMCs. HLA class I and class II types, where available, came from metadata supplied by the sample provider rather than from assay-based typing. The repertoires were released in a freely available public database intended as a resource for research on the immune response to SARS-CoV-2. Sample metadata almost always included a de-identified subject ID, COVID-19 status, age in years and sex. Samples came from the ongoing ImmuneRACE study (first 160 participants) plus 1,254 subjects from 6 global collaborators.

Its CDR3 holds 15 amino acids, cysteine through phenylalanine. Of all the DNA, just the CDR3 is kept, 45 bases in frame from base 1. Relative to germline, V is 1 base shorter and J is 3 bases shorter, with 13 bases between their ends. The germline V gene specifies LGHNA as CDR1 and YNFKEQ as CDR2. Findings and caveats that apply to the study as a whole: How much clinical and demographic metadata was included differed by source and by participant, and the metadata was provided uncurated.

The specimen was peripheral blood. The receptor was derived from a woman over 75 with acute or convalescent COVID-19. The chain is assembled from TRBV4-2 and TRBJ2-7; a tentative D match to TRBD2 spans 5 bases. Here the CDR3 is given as CASSQGTDGGYEQYF. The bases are TGTGCCAGCAGCCAAGGGACGGATGGAGGCTACGAGCAGTACTTC.